The clone carrying this TCR beta chain was seen more than once but under ten times. What it recognizes is unknown. This sample is part of a study of CD8 T cells in ankylosing spondylitis. TCRdb used MiXCR to reprocess the 5' RACE reads, holding one entry per CDR3 protein. The data hold 500,000 to 550,000 distinct CDR3 sequences, with 10% to 15% observed a single time. Study-level results: Several of the motif variants were reported before in synovial fluid and blood from reactive arthritis. Disease-linked clones were reportedly significantly enriched in matched ankylosing spondylitis synovial fluid. Seemingly distinctive of ankylosing spondylitis blood was a TCR beta motif formed by eight highly homologous variants.

The CDR3 contains 15 residues. Germline V gene sequence: CDR1 SGHVS, CDR2 FQNEAQ. With V trimmed by 3 bases and J by 4 bases, 6 bases remained unmatched. The chain joins TRBV7-8 to TRBJ1-2; 9 positions match TRBD1. This receptor was obtained from a male donor with ankylosing spondylitis. The sequencing sample was made of blood, either unsorted or a sorted T cell fraction (not recorded which). As DNA, the CDR3 is TGTGCCAGCAGCTTCGACGGACAGGGGAGCTATGGCTACACCTTC. Protein sequence: CASSFDGQGSYGYTF.